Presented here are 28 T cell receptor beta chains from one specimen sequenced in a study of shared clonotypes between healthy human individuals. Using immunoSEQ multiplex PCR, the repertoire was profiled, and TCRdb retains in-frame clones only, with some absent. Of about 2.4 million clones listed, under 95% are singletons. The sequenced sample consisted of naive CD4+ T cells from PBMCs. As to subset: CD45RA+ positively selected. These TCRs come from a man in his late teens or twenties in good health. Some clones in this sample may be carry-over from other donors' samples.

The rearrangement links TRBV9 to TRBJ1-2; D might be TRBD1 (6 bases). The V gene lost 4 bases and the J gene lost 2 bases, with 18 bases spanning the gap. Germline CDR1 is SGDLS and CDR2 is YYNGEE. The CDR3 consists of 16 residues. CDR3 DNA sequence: TGTGCCAGCAGCCCAGATGGACAGCCAGCAAACTATGGCTACACCTTC. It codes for CASSPDGQPANYGYTF.

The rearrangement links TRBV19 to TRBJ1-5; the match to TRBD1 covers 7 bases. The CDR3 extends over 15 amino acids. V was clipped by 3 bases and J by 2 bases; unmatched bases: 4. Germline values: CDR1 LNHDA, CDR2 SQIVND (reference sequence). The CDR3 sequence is CASSMGRGGNQPQHF. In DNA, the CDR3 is TGTGCCAGTAGTATGGGCAGGGGGGGCAATCAGCCCCAGCATTTT. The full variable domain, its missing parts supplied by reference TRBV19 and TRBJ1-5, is DGGITQSPKYLFRKEGQNVTLSCEQNLNHDAMYWYRQDPGQGLRLIYYSQIVNDFQKGDIAEGYSVSREKKESFPLTVTSAQKNPTAFYLCASSMGRGGNQPQHFGDGTRLSIL.

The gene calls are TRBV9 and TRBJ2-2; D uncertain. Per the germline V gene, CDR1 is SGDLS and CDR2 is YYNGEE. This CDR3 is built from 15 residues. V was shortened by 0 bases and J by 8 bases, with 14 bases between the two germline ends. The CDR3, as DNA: TGTGCCAGCAGCGTAGCTACAAGTGTCCAGGGGGAGCTGTTTTTT. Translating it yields CASSVATSVQGELFF.

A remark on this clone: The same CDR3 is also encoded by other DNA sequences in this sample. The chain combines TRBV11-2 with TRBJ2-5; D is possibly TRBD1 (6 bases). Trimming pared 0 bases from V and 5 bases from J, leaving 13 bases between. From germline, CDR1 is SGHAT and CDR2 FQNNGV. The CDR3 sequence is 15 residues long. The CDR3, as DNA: TGTGCCAGCAGCTTAGATGGGCGGCAGGGGGAGACCCAGTACTTC. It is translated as CASSLDGRQGETQYF.

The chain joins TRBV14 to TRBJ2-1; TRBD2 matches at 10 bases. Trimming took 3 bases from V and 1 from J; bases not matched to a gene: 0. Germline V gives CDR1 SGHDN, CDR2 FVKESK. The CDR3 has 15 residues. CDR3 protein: CASSQGLASYNEQFF. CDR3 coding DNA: TGTGCCAGCAGCCAGGGACTAGCGTCCTACAATGAGCAGTTCTTC. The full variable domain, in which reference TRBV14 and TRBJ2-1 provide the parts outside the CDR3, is EAGVTQFPSHSVIEKGQTVTLRCDPISGHDNLYWYRRVMGKEIKFLLHFVKESKQDESGMPNNRFLAERTGGTYSTLKVQPAELEDSGVYFCASSQGLASYNEQFFGPGTRLTVL.

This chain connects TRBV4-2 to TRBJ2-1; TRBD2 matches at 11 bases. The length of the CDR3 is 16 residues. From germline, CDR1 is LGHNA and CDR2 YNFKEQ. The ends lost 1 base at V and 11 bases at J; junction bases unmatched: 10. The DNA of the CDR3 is TGTGCCAGCAGCCAAGTAGCGGGAGGGCCTAATTCGAAGCAGTTCTTC. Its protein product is CASSQVAGGPNSKQFF.

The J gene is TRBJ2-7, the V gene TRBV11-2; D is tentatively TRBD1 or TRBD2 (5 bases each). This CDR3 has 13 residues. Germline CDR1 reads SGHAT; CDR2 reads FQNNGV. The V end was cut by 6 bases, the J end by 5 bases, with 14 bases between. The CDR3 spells CASRLTGGDEQYF. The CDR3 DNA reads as TGTGCCAGCAGACTAACAGGAGGCGACGAGCAGTACTTC.

CDR3 DNA: TGTGCCAGCAGTTTAATCGGGGGCAAGCAGTACTTC. This translates into CASSLIGGKQYF. The chain couples TRBV27 to TRBJ2-7; D may correspond to TRBD1 or TRBD2 (6 bases each). Per the germline V gene, CDR1 is MNHEY and CDR2 is SMNVEV (reference sequence). The CDR3 is 12 residues long. Trimming shortened V by 2 bases and J by 8 bases, and 10 bases separated the two germline ends.

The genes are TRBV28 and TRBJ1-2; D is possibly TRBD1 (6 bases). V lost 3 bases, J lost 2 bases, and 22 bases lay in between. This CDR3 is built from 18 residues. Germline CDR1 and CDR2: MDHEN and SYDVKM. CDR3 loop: CASSFHPGGVPRNYGYTF. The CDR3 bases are TGTGCCAGCAGTTTTCATCCGGGGGGCGTTCCGAGGAACTATGGCTACACCTTC.

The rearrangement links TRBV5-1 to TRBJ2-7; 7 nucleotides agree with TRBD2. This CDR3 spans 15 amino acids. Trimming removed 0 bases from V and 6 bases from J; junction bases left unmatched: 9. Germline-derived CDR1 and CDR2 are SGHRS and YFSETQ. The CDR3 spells CASSLVGGSTSEQYF. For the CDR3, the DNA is TGCGCCAGCAGCTTGGTCGGCGGGAGTACTAGCGAGCAGTACTTC.

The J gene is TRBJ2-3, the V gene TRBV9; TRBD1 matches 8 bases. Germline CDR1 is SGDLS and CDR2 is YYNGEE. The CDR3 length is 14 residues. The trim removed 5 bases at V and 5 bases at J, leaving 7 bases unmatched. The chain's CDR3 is CASSIRGRRDTQYF. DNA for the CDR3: TGTGCCAGCAGTATCAGGGGGCGAAGAGATACGCAGTATTTT.

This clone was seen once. The CDR3: CASSQVASNEKLFF. The CDR3 region has the DNA TGCGCCAGCAGCCAAGTTGCCAGTAATGAAAAACTGTTTTTT. The V gene is TRBV4-1, the J gene TRBJ1-4, with D unresolved. The V end lost 1 base, the J end lost 4 bases, and 7 bases lay between the germline ends. The CDR3 is made up of 14 amino acids. CDR1 and CDR2 from the germline V gene are MGHRA and YSYEKL.

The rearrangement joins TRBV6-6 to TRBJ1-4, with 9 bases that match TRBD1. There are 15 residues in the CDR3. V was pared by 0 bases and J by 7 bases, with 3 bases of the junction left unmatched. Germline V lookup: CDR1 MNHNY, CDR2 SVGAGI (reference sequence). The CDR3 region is CASSYSGTGLEKLFF. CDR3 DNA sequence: TGTGCCAGCAGTTACTCCGGGACAGGGCTTGAAAAACTGTTTTTT.

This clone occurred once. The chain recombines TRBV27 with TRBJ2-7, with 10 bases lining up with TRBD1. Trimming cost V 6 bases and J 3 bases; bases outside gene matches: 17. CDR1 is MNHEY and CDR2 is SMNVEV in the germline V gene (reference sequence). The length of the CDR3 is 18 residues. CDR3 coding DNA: TGTGCCAGCAGGAGACAGGGGGCGCAAGGTTTGGGGCTCTACGAGCAGTACTTC. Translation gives CASRRQGAQGLGLYEQYF.

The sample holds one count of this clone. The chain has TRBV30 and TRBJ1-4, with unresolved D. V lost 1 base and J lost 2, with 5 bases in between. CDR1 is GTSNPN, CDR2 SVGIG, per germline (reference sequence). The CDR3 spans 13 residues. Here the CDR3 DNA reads TGTGCCTGGAGTGGGATCACTAATGAAAAACTGTTTTTT. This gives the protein CAWSGITNEKLFF.

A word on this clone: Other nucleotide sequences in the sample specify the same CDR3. DNA of the CDR3: TGTGCCAGCAGCTTTTCGGGACCCTACGAGCAGTACTTC. It encodes CASSFSGPYEQYF. This chain links TRBV7-9 with TRBJ2-7; the D call may be TRBD1 or TRBD2 (5 bases each). CDR1 is SEHNR, CDR2 FQNEAQ, per germline (reference sequence). V dropped 3 bases and J dropped 2 bases, with 8 bases sitting between them. The length of the CDR3 is 13 residues.

CDR3 loop: CASSAQGSSEKLFF. The CDR3 bases are TGCGCCAGCAGCGCACAGGGATCGAGTGAAAAACTGTTTTTT. The chain is built from TRBV5-1 and TRBJ1-4; perhaps TRBD1 as D (6 bases). Germline CDR1 SGHRS, CDR2 YFSETQ. Trimming shortened V by 4 bases and J by 7 bases, and 14 bases separated the two germline ends. The CDR3 length is 14 residues.

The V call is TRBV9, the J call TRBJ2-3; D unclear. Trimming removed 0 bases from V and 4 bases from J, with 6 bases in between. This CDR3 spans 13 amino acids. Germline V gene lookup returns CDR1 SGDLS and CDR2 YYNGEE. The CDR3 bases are TGTGCCAGCAGCGTAGAGTATCCAGATACGCAGTATTTT. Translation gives CASSVEYPDTQYF.

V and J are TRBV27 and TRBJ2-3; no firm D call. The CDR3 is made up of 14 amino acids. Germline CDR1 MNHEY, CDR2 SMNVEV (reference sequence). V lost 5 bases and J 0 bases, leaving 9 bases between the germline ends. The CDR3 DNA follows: TGTGCCAGCAGTGTTCAGAGAAGCACAGATACGCAGTATTTT. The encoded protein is CASSVQRSTDTQYF.

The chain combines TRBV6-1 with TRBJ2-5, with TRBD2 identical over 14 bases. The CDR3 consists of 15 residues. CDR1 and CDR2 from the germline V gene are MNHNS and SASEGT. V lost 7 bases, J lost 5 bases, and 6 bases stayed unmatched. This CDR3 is CASNRLAGGGETQYF. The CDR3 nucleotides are TGTGCCAGCAATAGACTAGCGGGAGGGGGGGAGACCCAGTACTTC.

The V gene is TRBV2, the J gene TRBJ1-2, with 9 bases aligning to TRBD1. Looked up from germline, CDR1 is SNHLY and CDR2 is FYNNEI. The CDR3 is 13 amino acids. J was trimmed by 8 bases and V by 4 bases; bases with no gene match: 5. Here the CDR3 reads CASSAGQGTGYTF. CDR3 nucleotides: TGTGCCAGCAGTGCCGGACAGGGGACCGGCTACACCTTC.

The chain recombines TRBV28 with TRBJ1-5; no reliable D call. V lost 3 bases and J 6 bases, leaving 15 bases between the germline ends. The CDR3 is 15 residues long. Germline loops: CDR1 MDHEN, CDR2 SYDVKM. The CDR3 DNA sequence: TGTGCCAGCAGTTTGCAAGAGGGATTGAGTCAGCCCCAGCATTTT. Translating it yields CASSLQEGLSQPQHF.

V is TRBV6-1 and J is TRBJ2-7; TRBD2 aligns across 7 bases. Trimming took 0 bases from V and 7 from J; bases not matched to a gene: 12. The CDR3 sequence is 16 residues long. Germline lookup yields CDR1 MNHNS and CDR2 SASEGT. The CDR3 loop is CASSEAKGLGLEEQYF. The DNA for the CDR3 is TGTGCCAGCAGTGAAGCGAAAGGACTAGGGCTGGAAGAGCAGTACTTC.

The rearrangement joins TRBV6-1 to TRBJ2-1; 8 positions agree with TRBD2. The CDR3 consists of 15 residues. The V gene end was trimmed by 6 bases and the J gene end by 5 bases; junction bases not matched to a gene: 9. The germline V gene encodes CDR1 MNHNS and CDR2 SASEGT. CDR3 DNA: TGTGCCAGCAGGGAGGGAGCGGGAGTCAACAATGAGCAGTTCTTC. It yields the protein CASREGAGVNNEQFF.

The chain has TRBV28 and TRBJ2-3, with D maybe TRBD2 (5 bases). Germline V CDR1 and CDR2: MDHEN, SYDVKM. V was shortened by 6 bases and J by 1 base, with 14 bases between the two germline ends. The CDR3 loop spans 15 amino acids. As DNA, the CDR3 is TGTGCCAGCAGCCCTGGTAGCGCTCGCACAGATACGCAGTATTTT. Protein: CASSPGSARTDTQYF.

The CDR3: CASTQRGGYEQYF. The DNA of the CDR3 is TGTGCCAGCACCCAGAGGGGGGGTTACGAGCAGTACTTC. V is TRBV6-1 and J is TRBJ2-7; D may be TRBD2 (7 bases). Germline values: CDR1 MNHNS, CDR2 SASEGT. The V end lost 7 bases, the J end lost 4 bases, and 14 bases lay between the germline ends. The CDR3 runs 13 residues.

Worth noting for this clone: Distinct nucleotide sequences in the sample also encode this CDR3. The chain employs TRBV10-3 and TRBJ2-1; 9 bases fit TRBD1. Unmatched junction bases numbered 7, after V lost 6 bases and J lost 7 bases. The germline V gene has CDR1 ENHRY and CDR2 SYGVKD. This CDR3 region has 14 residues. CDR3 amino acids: CAISPGTGTNEQFF. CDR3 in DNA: TGTGCCATCAGCCCCGGGACAGGGACTAATGAGCAGTTCTTC.

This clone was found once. CDR3 coding DNA: TGCACCAGCAGCCAAGTTTCAGGACAGGGGGCTAACACCATATATTTT. This translates into CTSSQVSGQGANTIYF. The chain carries TRBV1 and TRBJ1-3; the table's D gene call, TRBD1, was not cross checked with the DNA. TRBV1 counts as a pseudogene. CDR3 size: 16 residues.